This T cell receptor (beta chain) is from a study of spatial heterogeneity in lung cancer (dated by TCRdb to between 2019 and 2020). Regarding the research as a whole: Beta-chain transcripts were consistently detected in greater numbers than alpha-chain transcripts, which likely reflected higher beta-chain transcript abundance. In tumor regions, TCR transcript counts showed a strong correlation with a T cell transcriptional module score from matched bulk RNA-seq. In the raw uncorrected reads, each unique combination of TCR and UMI appeared on average more than ten times. TCR alpha and beta repertoires were quantitatively compared across multiple tumor regions, matched nontumor lung and blood in non-small cell lung cancer. Nonsynonymous mutation counts, determined by whole-exome sequencing of tumor tissue, were related to features of the TCR repertoire. At surgery, around 200 tumor regions, around 64 matched nontumor lung samples and 56 PBMC samples were TCR-sequenced for both alpha and beta chains.

Libraries were constructed by 5' RACE. Reads for this sample came from a NextSeq 500. To allow correction of PCR and sequencing errors, the TCR library protocol tagged every TCR cDNA molecule with a unique molecular identifier. Regarding the original processing steps: TCR identification, UMI-based error correction and CDR3 extraction were performed with Decombinator tools. TCRs above a frequency of 2 per 1,000, corresponding to the top 1% of the tumor frequency distribution, were defined as expanded. Expanded tumor TCRs were classed as regional if statistically deemed absent (corrected P<0.05) from at least one tumor region, otherwise ubiquitous. Each repertoire was subsampled 100 times to 5,000 TCRs, after which Renyi diversity was computed with the R vegan package. CDR3 similarity networks were built from amino acid triplet string-kernel similarity, with CDR3s being connected when pairwise similarity was above 0.82. TCRdb reworked the public reads: Q25 trimming with fastp, MiXCR clone assembly, productive beta chains retained. CDR3 protein sequences are deduplicated, and each keeps its most common genes and DNA. TCRdb, rather than the study authors, made the V and J calls. The sample records 100,000 to 110,000 distinct CDR3 sequences, 3.5% to 5% of which are singletons. 21% of the sample is in the top ten clones.

This clonotype was recorded many times. Its antigen is not yet known. No base quality information exists; no much larger clone differs at one position. The meaning of the sample's time point label: sample taken at primary tumor resection. The donors were more than 65 patients from the lung TRACERx cohort who had early-stage, untreated non-small cell lung cancer. Without any cell sorting, TCR sequencing was performed on whole RNA extracted either from tumor and nontumor lung tissue or from cryopreserved PBMC samples. A patient was chosen for TCR sequencing only when enough RNA was available from at least two tumor regions. Tumor and adjacent nontumor lung specimens were reviewed by a lung pathologist before selection. Spanning cysteine to phenylalanine, the CDR3 consists of 13 amino acids. The DNA shown is the 39-base CDR3, in frame from base 1. Trimming accounts for 3 bases at V and 12 bases at J, while the number of junction bases matched to no gene is 10. Taken from the germline V gene (reference sequence), the CDR1 and CDR2 loops are MNHEY and SMNVEV.

Findings and caveats that apply to the study as a whole: The tumor nonsynonymous mutation count correlated with the number of expanded intratumoral alpha and beta TCRs. Confirming at a functional level the hypothesis that regional TCRs recognize regional mutations was considered to require additional single-cell paired TCR alpha and beta sequencing. The count of ubiquitous expanded TCRs correlated with the count of ubiquitous nonsynonymous mutations, and the count of regional expanded TCRs correlated with the count of regional nonsynonymous mutations. TCR-seq coverage of tumor T cells was estimated at only approximately 7% for alpha chains and 13% for beta chains.

This sample comprised lung tumor tissue, obtained at surgery. Recombination linked TRBV27 to TRBJ2-7; 8 middle bases align to TRBD1. The source is a male donor with early-stage non-small cell lung cancer. The DNA sequence is given as TGTGCCAGCAGTTTGGGACAGGAAAGTCGACGGTACTTC. It encodes CASSLGQESRRYF.